These 32 T cell receptor beta chains were all obtained from the same sample, sequenced in a study of T cells in Graves' hyperthyroidism and ophthalmopathy (dated by TCRdb to the late 2010s). The library relied on multiplex PCR. The sequencer was an Illumina HiSeq 2000. Amplification of TCR beta CDR3 regions was carried out from RNA transcripts. The first round of RT-PCR for the TCR CDR3 was performed with the HTBI primer set and the Qiagen OneStep RT-PCR kit. TCRdb reworked the public reads: Q25 trimming with fastp, MiXCR clone assembly, productive beta chains retained. Each entry is one CDR3 protein sequence, shown with its most common DNA and genes. Across this sample there are about 250,000 distinct CDR3 sequences, with over 20% seen only once. The top ten clones comprise roughly 40% of the sample. The sample consisted of blood. These receptors all come from a woman aged 40 to 50 with Graves' ophthalmopathy.

The genes are TRBV30 and TRBJ2-7; 9 bases align to TRBD1. CDR1 is GTSNPN, CDR2 SVGIG, per germline (reference sequence). V shed 8 bases and J 4 bases; nucleotides not matched to a gene: 12. The CDR3 loop spans 14 amino acids. For the CDR3, the DNA is TGTGCCGCTAGGACGGGACAGGGAGTATACGAGCAGTACTTC. This codes for CAARTGQGVYEQYF.

This clonotype was counted at least ten times. This chain links TRBV27 with TRBJ2-7, with a possible D match to TRBD2 (6 bases). The CDR3 is made up of 14 amino acids. CDR1 is MNHEY, CDR2 SMNVEV, per germline (reference sequence). Trimming shortened V by 2 bases and J by 4 bases, and 12 bases separated the two germline ends. Written as DNA, the CDR3 is TGTGCCAGCAGTTTAGGGGCCGGGAGTTACGAGCAGTACTTC. It encodes CASSLGAGSYEQYF.

This clonotype was seen at least ten times. The chain couples TRBV5-1 to TRBJ2-6; 9 bases match TRBD1. This CDR3 is 15 amino acids long. V lost 5 bases to trimming and J lost 2 bases; unmatched junction nucleotides: 2. Germline loops: CDR1 SGHRS, CDR2 YFSETQ. CDR3 in amino acids: CASRGQGAGANVLTF. The DNA of the CDR3 is TGCGCCAGCAGGGGACAGGGTGCTGGGGCCAACGTCCTGACTTTC.

This clonotype was recorded many times. The genes are TRBV6-1 and TRBJ2-5; no reliable D call. The germline V gene encodes CDR1 MNHNS and CDR2 SASEGT. The CDR3 loop spans 11 amino acids. V was pared by 6 bases and J by 10 bases, with 12 bases between. This CDR3 is CASRELASQYF. In DNA form, the CDR3 reads TGTGCCAGCAGAGAGTTGGCTAGCCAGTACTTC.

CDR3 in amino acids: CASRIDREYGYTF. CDR3 sequence (DNA): TGTGCCAGCAGAATCGACAGGGAATATGGCTACACCTTC. The V gene is TRBV6-1, the J gene TRBJ1-2, with 7 bases identical to TRBD1. With V trimmed by 6 bases and J by 5 bases, 6 bases remained unmatched. The CDR3 covers 13 residues. CDR1 is MNHNS and CDR2 is SASEGT in the germline V gene.

The sample holds many counts of this clonotype. The V and J genes are TRBV28 and TRBJ2-7; TRBD1 matches at 11 bases. The CDR3 is made up of 13 amino acids. Trimming removed 9 bases from V and 4 bases from J; junction bases left unmatched: 5. Germline V gives CDR1 MDHEN, CDR2 SYDVKM. The CDR3 nucleotides are TGTGCCAGTCGCGGACAGGGGGCATACGAGCAGTACTTC. It specifies CASRGQGAYEQYF.

This clonotype appeared many times. CDR3 loop: CASSLGSTEQYF. For the CDR3, the DNA is TGTGCCAGCAGCTTAGGTTCTACCGAGCAGTACTTC. The V call is TRBV7-2, the J call TRBJ2-7, with D unresolved. The germline gives CDR1 SGHTA, CDR2 FQGNSA. There are 12 residues in the CDR3. The V end lost 1 base, the J end lost 6 bases, and 7 bases lay between the germline ends.

For this clonotype: Relative to the germline gene, one junction end is altered; a read error may explain this. The gene calls are TRBV28 and TRBJ2-7; D is perhaps TRBD2 (5 bases). The CDR3 contains 14 residues. Per the germline V gene, CDR1 is MDHEN and CDR2 is SYDVKM. The CDR3 sequence is CASSLRGFSYEQYF. The CDR3 DNA sequence: TGCGCCAGCAGTTTACGGGGATTCTCCTACGAGCAGTACTTC.

This clonotype came up many times. The gene calls are TRBV2 and TRBJ2-7; 9 nucleotides match TRBD1. The junction had 10 bases not matched to a gene; V was cut back by 7 bases and J by 3 bases. The CDR3 spans 15 residues. The germline V gene encodes CDR1 SNHLY and CDR2 FYNNEI. In DNA form, the CDR3 reads TGTGCCAGCAAGTTGGGGACAGGGACCAACTACGAGCAGTACTTC. Its translation is CASKLGTGTNYEQYF. The full variable domain, completed using reference TRBV2 and TRBJ2-7, is EPEVTQTPSHQVTQMGQEVILRCVPISNHLYFYWYRQILGQKVEFLVSFYNNEISEKSEIFDDQFSVERPDGSNFTLKIRSTKLEDSAMYFCASKLGTGTNYEQYFGPGTRLTVT.

As concerns this clonotype: A much bigger clone sits one base away, suggesting this may be a read error. The V call is TRBV20-1, the J call TRBJ2-7, with 12 bases fitting TRBD2. The CDR3 runs to 15 residues. Germline-derived CDR1 and CDR2 are DFQATT and SNEGSKA (reference sequence). V lost 1 base to trimming and J lost 1 base; unmatched junction nucleotides: 2. The CDR3 protein is CSARGLAGGSYEQYV. Written as DNA, the CDR3 is TGCAGTGCTAGAGGGCTAGCGGGAGGGTCCTACGAGCAGTACGTC.

The gene calls are TRBV11-2 and TRBJ1-1, with 7 positions matching TRBD1. With 2 bases clipped from V and 4 bases from J, the junction kept 4 bases outside the gene matches. The V gene's germline CDR1 is SGHAT and CDR2 FQNNGV. This CDR3 is 14 amino acids long. CDR3 protein: CASSLYDRVTEAFF. The CDR3 nucleotides read TGTGCCAGCAGCTTATACGACAGGGTCACTGAAGCTTTCTTT.

This clonotype has at least ten counts. V and J are TRBV28 and TRBJ2-7; TRBD2 agrees at 13 bases. The germline V gene encodes CDR1 MDHEN and CDR2 SYDVKM. J gave up 3 bases and V 5 bases, and 10 bases lay outside the gene matches. The CDR3 totals 17 residues. The CDR3 protein is CASSLQSRLAGGYEQYF. The DNA of the CDR3 is TGTGCCAGCAGTCTCCAATCTAGACTAGCGGGAGGCTACGAGCAGTACTTC.

Many counts were recorded for this clonotype. This could be a read error, since a much larger clone is one nucleotide away. The chain couples TRBV30 to TRBJ2-5; no definite D call. CDR1 and CDR2 from the germline V gene are GTSNPN and SVGIG (reference sequence). Trimming took off 1 base at V and 5 bases at J, with 5 bases between the two ends. This CDR3 spans 11 amino acids. CDR3 in DNA: TGTGCCTGGAGTGGGCCGGAGACCCAGTACTTC. Translated, it gives CAWSGPETQYF.

The chain is built from TRBV6-1 and TRBJ2-2; possibly TRBD1 for D (6 bases). CDR1 MNHNS and CDR2 SASEGT come from the germline V gene. The CDR3 is made up of 15 amino acids. Trimming removed 4 bases at V and 4 bases at J, with 13 bases between. In nucleotides, the CDR3 is TGTGCCAGCAGTGCTAGGGGGAGAGGCACCGGGGAGCTGTTTTTT. The encoded protein is CASSARGRGTGELFF.

This clonotype occurred many times. This chain connects TRBV20-1 to TRBJ1-5; 10 nucleotides agree with TRBD1. The CDR3 covers 13 residues. V shed 7 bases, J shed 7 bases, and the junction held 7 bases outside the gene matches. From germline, CDR1 is DFQATT and CDR2 SNEGSKA (reference sequence). This CDR3 reads CSVLGTGDQPQHF. The CDR3 DNA reads as TGCAGTGTGTTAGGGACAGGGGACCAGCCCCAGCATTTT.

V usage is TRBV18 and J usage is TRBJ2-5; D is possibly TRBD1 (6 bases). Trimming removed 1 base at V and 3 bases at J, with 9 bases between. Germline CDR1 reads KGHSH; CDR2 reads LQKENI. The CDR3 has 14 residues. The CDR3 sequence: CASSPRNREETQYF. DNA for the CDR3: TGTGCCAGCTCACCACGGAACAGGGAAGAGACCCAGTACTTC.

This clonotype has a count of ten or more. The J gene is TRBJ1-1, the V gene TRBV28; D gene uncertain. The V and J ends lost 3 bases and 3 bases respectively, with 8 bases between them. Germline V gene sequence: CDR1 MDHEN, CDR2 SYDVKM. CDR3 length equals 13 residues. This CDR3 reads CASSFVRDTEAFF. CDR3 nucleotide sequence: TGTGCCAGCAGTTTTGTGAGGGACACTGAAGCTTTCTTT. Complete variable domain (other parts from reference TRBV28 and TRBJ1-1): DVKVTQSSRYLVKRTGEKVFLECVQDMDHENMFWYRQDPGLGLRLIYFSYDVKMKEKGDIPEGYSVSREKKERFSLILESASTNQTSMYLCASSFVRDTEAFFGQGTRLTVV.

This clonotype has a count of ten or more. The chain is built from TRBV10-1 and TRBJ1-1; 9 positions agree with TRBD1. The length of the CDR3 is 12 residues. Germline CDR1 WNHNN, CDR2 SYGVQD (reference sequence). V shed 3 bases, J shed 9 bases, and the junction held 2 bases outside the gene matches. CDR3 sequence: CASSDYRGQAFF. The CDR3 DNA follows: TGCGCCAGCAGTGATTACAGGGGGCAAGCTTTCTTT.

This clonotype was detected a few times. V is TRBV7-2 and J is TRBJ1-2; TRBD1 aligns across 9 bases. CDR1 and CDR2 (germline): SGHTA, FQGNSA. The CDR3 has 15 amino acids. V shed 3 bases and J 6 bases; nucleotides not matched to a gene: 8. The CDR3 DNA follows: TGTGCCAGCAGCTTCCCGGGACAGGGTCCGGATGGCTACACCTTC. This sequence encodes CASSFPGQGPDGYTF. The complete variable domain, with remaining parts taken from reference TRBV7-2 and TRBJ1-2, reads GAGVSQSPSNKVTEKGKDVELRCDPISGHTALYWYRQSLGQGLEFLIYFQGNSAPDKSGLPSDRFSAERTGGSVSTLTIQRTQQEDSAVYLCASSFPGQGPDGYTFGSGTRLTVV.

The rearrangement joins TRBV6-5 to TRBJ1-5; D is undetermined. Germline V gene lookup returns CDR1 MNHEY and CDR2 SVGAGI. There are 14 residues in the CDR3. Deletions cut 2 bases from V and 4 bases from J, with 9 bases between. This CDR3 reads CASSYGSVNQPQHF. The CDR3 DNA follows: TGTGCCAGCAGTTACGGCAGCGTTAATCAGCCCCAGCATTTT.

The chain carries TRBV20-1 and TRBJ1-5, with D possibly matching TRBD1 (6 bases). V lost 5 bases and J lost 5, with 25 bases in between. The CDR3 is made up of 17 amino acids. Germline V CDR1 and CDR2: DFQATT, SNEGSKA (reference sequence). CDR3 sequence (DNA): TGCAGTGCTCTCGCCATCCGGGCAGGGGCCGGGGATCAGCCCCAGCATTTT. Translating gives CSALAIRAGAGDQPQHF.

This clonotype was picked up many times. CDR3 sequence reads: CSARDRGGFTMNTEAFF. The CDR3 DNA follows: TGCAGTGCTAGAGATCGAGGTGGTTTTACTATGAACACTGAAGCTTTCTTT. The V call is TRBV20-1, the J call TRBJ1-1; no clear D. CDR3 length: 17 residues. Trimming cost V 0 bases and J 0 bases, with 17 bases left between them. CDR1 DFQATT and CDR2 SNEGSKA come from the germline V gene (reference sequence).

A word on this clonotype: A read error may explain this, as a much larger clone is one base away. This sequence joins TRBV7-9 and TRBJ2-7; D is unresolved. Germline loops: CDR1 SEHNR, CDR2 FQNEAQ (reference sequence). V shed 2 bases and J shed 6 bases, with 8 bases lying between them. This CDR3 is 12 amino acids long. As DNA, the CDR3 is TGTGCCAGCAGCTTATATGGGGTCGAGCAGTACTTC. It codes for CASSLYGVEQYF.

This clonotype was seen at least ten times. The CDR3 DNA is TGCGCCAGCAGCTGGGGGGGACCTAACACCGGGGAGCTGTTTTTT. Its protein is CASSWGGPNTGELFF. The V gene is TRBV5-1, the J gene TRBJ2-2, with 7 positions matching TRBD2. The CDR3 spans 15 residues. Germline V gene sequence: CDR1 SGHRS, CDR2 YFSETQ. V shed 3 bases, J shed 2 bases, and the junction held 4 bases outside the gene matches.

The rearrangement uses TRBV18 and TRBJ1-6; 9 bases are a match to TRBD1. CDR1 is KGHSH and CDR2 is LQKENI in the germline V gene. The V gene end was trimmed by 2 bases and the J gene end by 7 bases; junction bases not matched to a gene: 0. CDR3 length: 14 amino acids. CDR3: CASSPGTGNSPLHF. The CDR3 DNA sequence: TGTGCCAGCTCACCAGGGACAGGGAATTCACCCCTCCACTTT.

There are a few counts of this clonotype. The chain combines TRBV5-1 with TRBJ2-2; the match to TRBD1 covers 10 bases. V lost 8 bases, J lost 0 bases, and 7 bases stayed unmatched. Per germline, CDR1 SGHRS and CDR2 YFSETQ. The CDR3 totals 16 residues. Here the CDR3 DNA reads TGCGCCAGTCAGCGTGGACAGGGGGCGAACACCGGGGAGCTGTTTTTT. Translated, it gives CASQRGQGANTGELFF.

This clonotype was recorded many times. J is TRBJ1-5 and V is TRBV6-1, with D possibly TRBD1 on 6 matching bases. Germline V gives CDR1 MNHNS, CDR2 SASEGT. The CDR3 contains 14 residues. Trimming took off 10 bases at V and 6 bases at J, with 19 bases between the two ends. This CDR3 is CATETPGVGQPQHF. The CDR3 bases are TGTGCCACCGAAACCCCAGGGGTGGGTCAGCCCCAGCATTTT.

This clonotype was observed many times. This sequence joins TRBV19 and TRBJ2-2, with a possible D match to TRBD2 (5 bases). In germline, CDR1 is LNHDA, CDR2 SQIVND (reference sequence). The germline V and J ends were trimmed by 6 bases and 0 bases, with 5 bases remaining between them. The CDR3 spans 13 residues. The CDR3 protein is CASRGANTGELFF. The CDR3, as DNA: TGTGCCAGTAGGGGAGCGAACACCGGGGAGCTGTTTTTT.

In its sample, this clonotype was seen many times. The V call is TRBV5-1, the J call TRBJ1-2, with TRBD1 identical over 9 bases. The CDR3 loop spans 13 amino acids. Unmatched junction bases numbered 6, after V lost 4 bases and J lost 8 bases. The germline V gene has CDR1 SGHRS and CDR2 YFSETQ. The CDR3 region has the DNA TGCGCCAGCAGCCCGGGGACAGGGAGAGGCTACACCTTC. This encodes CASSPGTGRGYTF.

Ten or more counts support this clonotype. In DNA, the CDR3 is TGTGCCAGCAGTGGGCCAGGCCCCAATCAGCCCCAGCATTTT. It codes for CASSGPGPNQPQHF. The rearrangement joins TRBV2 to TRBJ1-5; D ambiguous. Trimming removed 4 bases from V and 3 bases from J, with 10 bases in between. The CDR3 has 14 residues. The germline CDR1 and CDR2 sequences are SNHLY and FYNNEI.

J is TRBJ1-1 and V is TRBV6-1; no clear D gene. Germline CDR1 MNHNS, CDR2 SASEGT. This CDR3 spans 13 amino acids. With 7 bases removed from V and 7 bases from J, the gap between germline ends came to 16 bases. The CDR3 region is CASTPGGVVEAFF. The CDR3 DNA is TGTGCCAGCACCCCCGGAGGAGTGGTTGAAGCTTTCTTT.

Many counts were recorded for this clonotype. The gene calls are TRBV27 and TRBJ2-7, with 13 bases aligning to TRBD2. The CDR3 spans 16 residues. CDR1 and CDR2 (germline): MNHEY, SMNVEV (reference sequence). J lost 5 bases, V lost 5 bases, and 9 bases had no gene match. CDR3 nucleotide sequence: TGTGCCAGCAGTCCTATCCGCGGACTAGCGGGAGACGAGCAGTACTTC. Residues: CASSPIRGLAGDEQYF.